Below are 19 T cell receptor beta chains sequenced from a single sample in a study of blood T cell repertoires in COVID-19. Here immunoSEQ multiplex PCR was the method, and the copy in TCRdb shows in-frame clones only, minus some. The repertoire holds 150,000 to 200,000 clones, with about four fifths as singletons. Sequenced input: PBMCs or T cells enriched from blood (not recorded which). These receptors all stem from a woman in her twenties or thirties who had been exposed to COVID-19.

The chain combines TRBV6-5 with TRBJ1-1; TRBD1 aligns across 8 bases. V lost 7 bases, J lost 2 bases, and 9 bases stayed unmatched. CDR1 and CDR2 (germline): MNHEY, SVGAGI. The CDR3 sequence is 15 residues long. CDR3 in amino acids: CASTHRTGPNTEAFF. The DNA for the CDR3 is TGTGCCAGCACCCACAGGACAGGGCCAAACACTGAAGCTTTCTTT.

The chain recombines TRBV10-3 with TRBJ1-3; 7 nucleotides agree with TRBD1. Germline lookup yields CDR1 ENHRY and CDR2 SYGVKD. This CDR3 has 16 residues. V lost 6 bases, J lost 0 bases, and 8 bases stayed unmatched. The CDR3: CAISGDSAISGNTIYF. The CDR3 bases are TGTGCCATCAGCGGGGACAGTGCCATCTCTGGAAACACCATATATTTT.

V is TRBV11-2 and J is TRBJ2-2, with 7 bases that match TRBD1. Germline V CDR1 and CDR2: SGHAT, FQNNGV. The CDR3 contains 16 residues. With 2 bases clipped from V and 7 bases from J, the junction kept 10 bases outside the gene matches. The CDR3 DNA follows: TGTGCCAGCAGCTTAACGGGACAGAGTTCCTTCGGGGAGCTGTTTTTT. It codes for CASSLTGQSSFGELFF.

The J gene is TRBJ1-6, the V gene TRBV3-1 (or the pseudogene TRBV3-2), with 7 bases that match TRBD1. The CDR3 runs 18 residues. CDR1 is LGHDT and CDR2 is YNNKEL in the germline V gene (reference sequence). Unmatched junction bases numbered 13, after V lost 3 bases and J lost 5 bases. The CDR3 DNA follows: TGTGCCAGCAGCCACCGGGCAAGGGGGCACTTGAATAATTCACCCCTCCACTTT. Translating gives CASSHRARGHLNNSPLHF.

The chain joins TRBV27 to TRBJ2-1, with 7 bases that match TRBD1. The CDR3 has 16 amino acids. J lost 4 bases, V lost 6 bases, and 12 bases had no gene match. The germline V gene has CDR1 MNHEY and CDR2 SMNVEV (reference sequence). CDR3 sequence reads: CASSEIGQAAYNEQFF. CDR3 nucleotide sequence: TGTGCCAGCAGCGAAATTGGACAGGCCGCATACAATGAGCAGTTCTTC.

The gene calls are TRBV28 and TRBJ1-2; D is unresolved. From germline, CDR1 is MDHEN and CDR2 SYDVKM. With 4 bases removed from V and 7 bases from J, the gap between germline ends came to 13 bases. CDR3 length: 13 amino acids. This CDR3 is CASSSPVSGGYTF. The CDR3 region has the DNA TGTGCCAGCAGTTCGCCTGTATCCGGTGGCTACACCTTC.

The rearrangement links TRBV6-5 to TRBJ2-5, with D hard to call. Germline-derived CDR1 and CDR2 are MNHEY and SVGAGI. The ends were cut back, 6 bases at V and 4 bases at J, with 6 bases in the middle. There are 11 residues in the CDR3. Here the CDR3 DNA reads TGTGCCAGCAGGACGGGAGAGACCCAGTACTTC. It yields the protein CASRTGETQYF.

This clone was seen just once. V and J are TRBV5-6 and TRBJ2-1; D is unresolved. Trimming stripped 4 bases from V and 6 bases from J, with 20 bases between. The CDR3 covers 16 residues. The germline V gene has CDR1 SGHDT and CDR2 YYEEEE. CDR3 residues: CASSPGSLQVPNEQFF. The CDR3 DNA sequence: TGTGCCAGCAGCCCCGGGTCCCTACAAGTTCCCAATGAGCAGTTCTTC.

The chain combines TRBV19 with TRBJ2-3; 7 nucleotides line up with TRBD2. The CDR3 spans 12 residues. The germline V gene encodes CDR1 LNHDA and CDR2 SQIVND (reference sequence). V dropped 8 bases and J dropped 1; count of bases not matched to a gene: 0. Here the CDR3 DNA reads TGTGCCAGTCGGGAGGGCACAGATACGCAGTATTTT. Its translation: CASREGTDTQYF.

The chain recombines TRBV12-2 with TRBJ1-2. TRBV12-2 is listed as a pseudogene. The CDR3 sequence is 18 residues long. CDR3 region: CASRLSGWLPSSYYGYTF. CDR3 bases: TGTGCAAGTCGCTTAAGCGGTTGGCTTCCATCCAGCTACTATGGCTACACCTTC.

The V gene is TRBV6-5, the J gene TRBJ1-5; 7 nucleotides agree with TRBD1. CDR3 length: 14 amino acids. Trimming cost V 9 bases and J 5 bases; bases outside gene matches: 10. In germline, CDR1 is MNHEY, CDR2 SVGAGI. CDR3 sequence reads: CASQEGADDQPQHF. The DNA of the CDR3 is TGTGCCAGTCAGGAGGGGGCCGATGATCAGCCCCAGCATTTT.

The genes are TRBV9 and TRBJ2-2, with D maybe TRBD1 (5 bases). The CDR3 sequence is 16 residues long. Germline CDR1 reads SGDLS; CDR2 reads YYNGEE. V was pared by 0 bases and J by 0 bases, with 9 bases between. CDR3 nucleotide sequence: TGTGCCAGCAGCGTAGAGGGGCAGACGAACACCGGGGAGCTGTTTTTT. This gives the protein CASSVEGQTNTGELFF.

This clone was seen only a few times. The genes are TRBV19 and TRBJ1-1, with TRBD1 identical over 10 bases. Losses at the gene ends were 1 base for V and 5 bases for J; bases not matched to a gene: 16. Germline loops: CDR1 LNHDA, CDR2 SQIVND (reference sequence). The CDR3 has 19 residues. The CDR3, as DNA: TGTGCCAGTAGTATAGGGGGAATTTGGGACAGGGGAGTTGCAACTGAAGCTTTCTTT. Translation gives CASSIGGIWDRGVATEAFF.

The CDR3 sequence: CSAEGPGAGELFF. DNA for the CDR3: TGCAGCGCCGAGGGCCCAGGGGCCGGGGAGCTGTTTTTT. The J gene is TRBJ2-2, the V gene TRBV29-1, with D possibly being TRBD1 (6 bases). In germline, CDR1 is SQVTM, CDR2 ANQGSEA. With 7 bases removed from V and 6 bases from J, the gap between germline ends came to 15 bases. This CDR3 contains 13 residues.

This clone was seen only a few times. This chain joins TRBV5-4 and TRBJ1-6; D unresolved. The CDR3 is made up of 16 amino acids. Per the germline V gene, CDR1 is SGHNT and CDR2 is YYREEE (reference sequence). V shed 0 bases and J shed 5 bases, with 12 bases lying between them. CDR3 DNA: TGTGCCAGCAGCTTGGGGGCCGGGAATGATAATTCACCCCTCCACTTT. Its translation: CASSLGAGNDNSPLHF. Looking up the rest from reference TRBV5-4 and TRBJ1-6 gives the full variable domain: ETGVTQSPTHLIKTRGQQVTLRCSSQSGHNTVSWYQQALGQGPQFIFQYYREEENGRGNFPPRFSGLQFPNYSSELNVNALELDDSALYLCASSLGAGNDNSPLHFGNGTRLTVT.

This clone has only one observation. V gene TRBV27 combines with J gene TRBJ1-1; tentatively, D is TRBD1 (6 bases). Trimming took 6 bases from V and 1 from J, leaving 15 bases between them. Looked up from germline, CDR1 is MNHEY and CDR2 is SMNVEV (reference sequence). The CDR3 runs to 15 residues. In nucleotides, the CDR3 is TGTGCCAGCAGCTCATGGACAGTGTCGAACACTGAAGCTTTCTTT. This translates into CASSSWTVSNTEAFF.

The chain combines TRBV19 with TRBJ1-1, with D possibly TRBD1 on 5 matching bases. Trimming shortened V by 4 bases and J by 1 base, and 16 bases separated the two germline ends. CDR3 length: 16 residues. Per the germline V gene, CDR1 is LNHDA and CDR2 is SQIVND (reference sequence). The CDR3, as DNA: TGTGCCAGTAGTACGCCGACAGCCGTCGGGAACACTGAAGCTTTCTTT. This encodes CASSTPTAVGNTEAFF.

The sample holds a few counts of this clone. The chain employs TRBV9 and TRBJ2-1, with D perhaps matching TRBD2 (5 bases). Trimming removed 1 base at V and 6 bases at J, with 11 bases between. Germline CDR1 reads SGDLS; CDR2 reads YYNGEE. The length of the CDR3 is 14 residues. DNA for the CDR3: TGTGCCAGCAGCGTAACGACTACCCCCAATGAGCAGTTCTTC. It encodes CASSVTTTPNEQFF.

The CDR3 sequence: CASRTGTVNTEAFF. CDR3 bases: TGTGCCAGCAGGACCGGGACAGTTAACACTGAAGCTTTCTTT. The chain uses TRBV6-5 and TRBJ1-1, with 7 bases matching TRBD1. The CDR3 consists of 14 residues. V was pared by 6 bases and J by 2 bases, with 6 bases of the junction left unmatched. Germline V gene lookup returns CDR1 MNHEY and CDR2 SVGAGI.